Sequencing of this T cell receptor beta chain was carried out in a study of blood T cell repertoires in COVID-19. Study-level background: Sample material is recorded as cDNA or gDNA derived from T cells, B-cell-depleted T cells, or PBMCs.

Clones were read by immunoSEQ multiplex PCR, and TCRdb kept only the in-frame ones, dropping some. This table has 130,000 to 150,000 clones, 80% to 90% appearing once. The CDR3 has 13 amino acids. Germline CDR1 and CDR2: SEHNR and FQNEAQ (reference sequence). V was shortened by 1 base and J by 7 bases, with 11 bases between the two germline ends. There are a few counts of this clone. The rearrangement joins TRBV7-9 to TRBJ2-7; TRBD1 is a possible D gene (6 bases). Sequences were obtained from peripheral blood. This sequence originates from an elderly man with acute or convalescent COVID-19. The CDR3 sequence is CASSLVPGHEQYF. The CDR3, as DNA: TGTGCCAGCAGCTTAGTCCCGGGACATGAGCAGTACTTC.